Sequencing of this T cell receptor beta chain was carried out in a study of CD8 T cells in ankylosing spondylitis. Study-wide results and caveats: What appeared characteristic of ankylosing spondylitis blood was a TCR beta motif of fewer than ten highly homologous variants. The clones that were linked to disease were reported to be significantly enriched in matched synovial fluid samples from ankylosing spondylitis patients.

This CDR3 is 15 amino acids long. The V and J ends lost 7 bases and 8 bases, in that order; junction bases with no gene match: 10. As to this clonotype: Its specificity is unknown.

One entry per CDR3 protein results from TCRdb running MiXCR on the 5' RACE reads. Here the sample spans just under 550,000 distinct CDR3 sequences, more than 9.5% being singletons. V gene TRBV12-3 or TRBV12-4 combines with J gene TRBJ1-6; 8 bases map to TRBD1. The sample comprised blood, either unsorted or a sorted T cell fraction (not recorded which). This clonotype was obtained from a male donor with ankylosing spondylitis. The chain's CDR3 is CASTLRTGSYSPLHF. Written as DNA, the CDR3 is TGTGCCAGCACCCTCCGGACAGGGTCTTATTCACCCCTCCACTTT.